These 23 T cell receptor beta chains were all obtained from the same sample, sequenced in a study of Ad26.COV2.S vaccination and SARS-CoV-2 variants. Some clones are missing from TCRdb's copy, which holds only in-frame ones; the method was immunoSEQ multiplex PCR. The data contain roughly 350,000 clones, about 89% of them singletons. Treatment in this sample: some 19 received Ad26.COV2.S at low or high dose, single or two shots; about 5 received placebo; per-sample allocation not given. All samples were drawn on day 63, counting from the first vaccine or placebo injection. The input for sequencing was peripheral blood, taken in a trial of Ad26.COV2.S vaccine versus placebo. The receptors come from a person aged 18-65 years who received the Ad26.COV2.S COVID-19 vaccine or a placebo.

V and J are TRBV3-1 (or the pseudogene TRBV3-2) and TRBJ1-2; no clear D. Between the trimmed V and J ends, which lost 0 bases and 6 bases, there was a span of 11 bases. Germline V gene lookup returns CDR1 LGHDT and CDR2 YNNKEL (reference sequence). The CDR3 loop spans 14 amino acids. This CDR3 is CASSQDPTSDGYTF. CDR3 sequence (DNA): TGTGCCAGCAGCCAAGATCCGACATCCGATGGCTACACCTTC.

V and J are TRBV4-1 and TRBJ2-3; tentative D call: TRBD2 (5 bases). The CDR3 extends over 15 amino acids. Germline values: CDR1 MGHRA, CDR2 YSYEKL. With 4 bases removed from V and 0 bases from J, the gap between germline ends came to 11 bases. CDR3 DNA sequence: TGCGCCAGCAGCCTCATAGCGACTAGCACAGATACGCAGTATTTT. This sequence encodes CASSLIATSTDTQYF.

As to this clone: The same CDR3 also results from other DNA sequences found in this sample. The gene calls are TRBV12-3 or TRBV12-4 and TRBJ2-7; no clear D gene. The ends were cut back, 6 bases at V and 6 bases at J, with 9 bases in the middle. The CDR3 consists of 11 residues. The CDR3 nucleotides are TGTGCCAGCAGCCTCGGCGGCGAGCAGTACTTC. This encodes CASSLGGEQYF.

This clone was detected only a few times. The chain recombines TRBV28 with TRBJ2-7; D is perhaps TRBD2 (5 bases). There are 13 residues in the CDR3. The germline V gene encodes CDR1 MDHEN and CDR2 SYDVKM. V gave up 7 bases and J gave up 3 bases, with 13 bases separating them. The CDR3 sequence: CASTRQRDYEQYF. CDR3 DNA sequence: TGTGCCAGCACTAGGCAGAGGGACTACGAGCAGTACTTC.

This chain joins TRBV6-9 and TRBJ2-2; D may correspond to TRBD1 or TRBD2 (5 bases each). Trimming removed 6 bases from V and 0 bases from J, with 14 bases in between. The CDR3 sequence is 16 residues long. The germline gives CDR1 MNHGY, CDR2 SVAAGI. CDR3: CASRLLGTSNTGELFF. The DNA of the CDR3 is TGTGCCAGCAGGTTGTTGGGGACGTCGAACACCGGGGAGCTGTTTTTT.

The chain's CDR3 is CASSFLGIRSGGDTQYF. Written as DNA, the CDR3 is TGTGCCAGCAGCTTTCTGGGAATCCGCTCAGGGGGAGATACGCAGTATTTT. V usage is TRBV5-4 and J usage is TRBJ2-3, with 7 bases that match TRBD1. The CDR3 loop spans 17 amino acids. V shed 2 bases, J shed 5 bases, and the junction held 14 bases outside the gene matches. Looked up from germline, CDR1 is SGHNT and CDR2 is YYREEE (reference sequence).

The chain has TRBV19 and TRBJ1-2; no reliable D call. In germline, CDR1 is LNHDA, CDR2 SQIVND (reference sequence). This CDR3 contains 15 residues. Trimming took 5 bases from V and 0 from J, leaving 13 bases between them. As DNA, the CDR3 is TGTGCCAGTAGTCCTGCCGGGGAACCTAACTATGGCTACACCTTC. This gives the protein CASSPAGEPNYGYTF.

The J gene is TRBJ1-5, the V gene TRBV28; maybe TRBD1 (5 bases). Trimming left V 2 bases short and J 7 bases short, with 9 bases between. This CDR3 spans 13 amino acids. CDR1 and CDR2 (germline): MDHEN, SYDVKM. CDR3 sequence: CASSLLGEQPQHF. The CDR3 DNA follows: TGTGCCAGCAGTTTACTAGGGGAGCAGCCCCAGCATTTT.

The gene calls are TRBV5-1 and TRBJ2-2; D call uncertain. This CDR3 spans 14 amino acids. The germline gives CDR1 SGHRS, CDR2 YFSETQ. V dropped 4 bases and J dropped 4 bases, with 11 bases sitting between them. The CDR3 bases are TGCGCCAGCAGCCCCAATATGCCCACCGGGGAGCTGTTTTTT. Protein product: CASSPNMPTGELFF.

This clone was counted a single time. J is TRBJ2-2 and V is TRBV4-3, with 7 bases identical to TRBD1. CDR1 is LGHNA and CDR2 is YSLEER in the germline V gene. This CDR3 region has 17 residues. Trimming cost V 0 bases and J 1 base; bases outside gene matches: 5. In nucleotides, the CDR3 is TGCGCCAGCAGCCAAGACTGGGCAGGGGGGAACACCGGGGAGCTGTTTTTT. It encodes CASSQDWAGGNTGELFF.

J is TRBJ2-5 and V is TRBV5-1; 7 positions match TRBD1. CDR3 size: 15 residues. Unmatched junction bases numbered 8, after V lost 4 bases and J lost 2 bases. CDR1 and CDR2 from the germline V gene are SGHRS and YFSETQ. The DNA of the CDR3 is TGCGCCAGCAGCGACCGGGACAGCGTACAAGAGACCCAGTACTTC. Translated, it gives CASSDRDSVQETQYF.

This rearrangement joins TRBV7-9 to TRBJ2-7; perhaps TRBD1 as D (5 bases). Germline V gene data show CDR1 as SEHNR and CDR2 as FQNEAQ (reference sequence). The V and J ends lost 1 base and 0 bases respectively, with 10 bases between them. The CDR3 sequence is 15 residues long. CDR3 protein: CASSLGRASSYEQYF. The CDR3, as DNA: TGTGCCAGCAGCTTAGGCAGGGCAAGCTCCTACGAGCAGTACTTC.

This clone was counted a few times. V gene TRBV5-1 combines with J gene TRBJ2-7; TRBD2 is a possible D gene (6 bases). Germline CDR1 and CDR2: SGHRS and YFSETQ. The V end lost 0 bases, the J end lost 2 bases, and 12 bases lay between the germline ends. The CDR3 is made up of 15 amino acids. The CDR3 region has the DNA TGCGCCAGCAGCTTGGAAGGAGGGCAGGCCTACGAGCAGTACTTC. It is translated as CASSLEGGQAYEQYF.

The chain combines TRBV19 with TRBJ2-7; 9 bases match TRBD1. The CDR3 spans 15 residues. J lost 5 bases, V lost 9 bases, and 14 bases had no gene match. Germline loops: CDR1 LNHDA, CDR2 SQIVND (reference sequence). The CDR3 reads CASRLAGQGNHEQYF. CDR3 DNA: TGTGCCAGCCGACTGGCGGGACAGGGAAACCACGAGCAGTACTTC.

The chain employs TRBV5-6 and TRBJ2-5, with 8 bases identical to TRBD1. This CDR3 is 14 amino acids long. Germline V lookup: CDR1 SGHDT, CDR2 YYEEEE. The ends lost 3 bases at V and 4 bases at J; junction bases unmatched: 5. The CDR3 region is CASSSVGQGETQYF. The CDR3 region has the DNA TGTGCCAGCAGCTCGGTAGGACAGGGAGAGACCCAGTACTTC.

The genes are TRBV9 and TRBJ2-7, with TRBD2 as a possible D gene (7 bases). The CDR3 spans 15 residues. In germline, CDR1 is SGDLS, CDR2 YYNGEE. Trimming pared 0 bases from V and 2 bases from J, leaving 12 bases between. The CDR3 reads CASSVGWEGAYEQYF. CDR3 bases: TGTGCCAGCAGCGTAGGGTGGGAGGGGGCCTACGAGCAGTACTTC.

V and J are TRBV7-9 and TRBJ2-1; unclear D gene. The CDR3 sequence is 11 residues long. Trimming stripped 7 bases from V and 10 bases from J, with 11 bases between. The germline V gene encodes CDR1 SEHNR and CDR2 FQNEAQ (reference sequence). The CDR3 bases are TGTGCCAGCAAAGGGTACGGCGAGCAGTTCTTC. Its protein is CASKGYGEQFF.

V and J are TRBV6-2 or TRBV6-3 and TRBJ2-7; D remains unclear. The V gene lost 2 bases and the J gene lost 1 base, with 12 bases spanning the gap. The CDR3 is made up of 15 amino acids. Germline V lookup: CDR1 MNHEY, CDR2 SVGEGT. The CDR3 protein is CASSYHLADSYEQYF. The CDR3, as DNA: TGTGCCAGCAGTTACCATCTGGCGGATTCCTACGAGCAGTACTTC.

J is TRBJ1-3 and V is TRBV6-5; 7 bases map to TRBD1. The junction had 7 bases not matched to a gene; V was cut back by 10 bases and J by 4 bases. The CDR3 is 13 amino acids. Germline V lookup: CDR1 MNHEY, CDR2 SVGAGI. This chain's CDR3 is CAIMDRYGNTIYF. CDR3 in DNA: TGTGCCATTATGGACAGGTACGGAAACACCATATATTTT.

DNA of the CDR3: TGTGCCAGCAGTTTTGCGGGGACAGCTTCAAATCAGCCCCAGCATTTT. Residues: CASSFAGTASNQPQHF. The rearrangement uses TRBV28 and TRBJ1-5, with TRBD1 matching over 7 bases. V dropped 3 bases and J dropped 4; count of bases not matched to a gene: 9. The CDR3 spans 16 residues. Per the germline V gene, CDR1 is MDHEN and CDR2 is SYDVKM.

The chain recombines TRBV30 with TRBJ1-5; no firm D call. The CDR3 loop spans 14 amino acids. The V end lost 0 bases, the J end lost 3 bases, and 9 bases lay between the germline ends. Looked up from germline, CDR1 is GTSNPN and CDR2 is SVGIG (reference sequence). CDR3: CAWSVGQINQPQHF. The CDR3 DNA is TGTGCCTGGAGTGTGGGCCAGATCAATCAGCCCCAGCATTTT.

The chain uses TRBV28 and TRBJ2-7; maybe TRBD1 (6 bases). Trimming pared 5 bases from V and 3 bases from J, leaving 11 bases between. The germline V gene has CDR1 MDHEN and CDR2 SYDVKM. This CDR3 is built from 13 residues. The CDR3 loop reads CASSITGNYEQYF. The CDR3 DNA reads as TGTGCCAGCAGTATCACAGGGAACTACGAGCAGTACTTC.

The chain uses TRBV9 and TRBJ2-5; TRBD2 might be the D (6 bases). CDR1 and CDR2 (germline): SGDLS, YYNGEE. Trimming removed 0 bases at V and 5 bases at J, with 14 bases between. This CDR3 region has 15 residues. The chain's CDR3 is CASSVGGGWEETQYF. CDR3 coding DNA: TGTGCCAGCAGCGTAGGGGGAGGTTGGGAGGAGACCCAGTACTTC.